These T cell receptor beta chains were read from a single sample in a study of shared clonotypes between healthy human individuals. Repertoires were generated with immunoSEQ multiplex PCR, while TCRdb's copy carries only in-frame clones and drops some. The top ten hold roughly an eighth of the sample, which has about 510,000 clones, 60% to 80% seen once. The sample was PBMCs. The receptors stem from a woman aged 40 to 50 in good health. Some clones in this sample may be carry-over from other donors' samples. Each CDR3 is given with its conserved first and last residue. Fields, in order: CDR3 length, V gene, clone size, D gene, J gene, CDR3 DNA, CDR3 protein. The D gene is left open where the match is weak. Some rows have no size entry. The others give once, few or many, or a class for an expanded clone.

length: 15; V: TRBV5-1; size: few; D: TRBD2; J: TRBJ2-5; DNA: TGCGCCAGCAGCTTGGCCGGGAGGTCGGGGGAGACCCAGTACTTC; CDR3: CASSLAGRSGETQYF
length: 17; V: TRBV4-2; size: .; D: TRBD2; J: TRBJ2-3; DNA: TGTGCCAGCAGCCAAGAAAGGCCAAGCGGGAGTCCAGATACGCAGTATTTT; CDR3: CASSQERPSGSPDTQYF
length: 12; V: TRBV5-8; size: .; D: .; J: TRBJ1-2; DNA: TGTGCCAGCAGCCCGGCTAACTATGGCTACACCTTC; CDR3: CASSPANYGYTF
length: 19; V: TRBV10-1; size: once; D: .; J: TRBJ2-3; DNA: TGCGCCAGCAGTGAGTCCGACTATTACGGGACATTGGGGACAGATACGCAGTATTTT; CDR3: CASSESDYYGTLGTDTQYF
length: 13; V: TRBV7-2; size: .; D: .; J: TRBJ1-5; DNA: TGTGCCAGCAGCTTAGCAGGGATGAGGCCCCAGCATTTT; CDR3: CASSLAGMRPQHF
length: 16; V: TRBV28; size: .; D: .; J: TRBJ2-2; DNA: TGTGCCAGCAGTGCCTCCCCCCATTGGGGAACCGGGGAGCTGTTTTTT; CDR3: CASSASPHWGTGELFF
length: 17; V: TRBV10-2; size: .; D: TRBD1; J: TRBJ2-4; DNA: TGCGCCAGCAGTGAGTCGGGGACAGGGGTCGCCAAAAACATTCAGTACTTC; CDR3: CASSESGTGVAKNIQYF
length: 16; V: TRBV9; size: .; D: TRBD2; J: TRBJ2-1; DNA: TGTGCCAGCAGCGCGGGACGACTAGCGGGTATCAATGAGCAGTTCTTC; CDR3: CASSAGRLAGINEQFF
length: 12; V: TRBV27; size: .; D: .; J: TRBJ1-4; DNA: TGTGCCAGCGGAAGCATGGGAGAAAAACTGTTTTTT; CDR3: CASGSMGEKLFF
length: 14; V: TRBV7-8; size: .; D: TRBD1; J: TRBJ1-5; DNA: TGTGCCAGCAGCTCCGACAGGGGTTATCAGCCCCAGCATTTT; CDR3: CASSSDRGYQPQHF
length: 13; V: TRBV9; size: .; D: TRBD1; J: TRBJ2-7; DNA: TGTGCCAGCAGCGCGGGACAGAACTACGAGCAGTACTTC; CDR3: CASSAGQNYEQYF
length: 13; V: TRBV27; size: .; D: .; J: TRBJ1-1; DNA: TGTGCCAGCAATGGGGGCGAGAACACTGAAGCTTTCTTT; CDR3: CASNGGENTEAFF
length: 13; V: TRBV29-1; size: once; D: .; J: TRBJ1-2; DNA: TGCAGCGTCACGTACCAAGCAAACTATGGCTACACCTTC; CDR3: CSVTYQANYGYTF
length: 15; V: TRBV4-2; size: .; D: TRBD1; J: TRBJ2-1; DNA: TGTGCCAGCAGCCAAGAGGGACAGGGATACAATGAGCAGTTCTTC; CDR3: CASSQEGQGYNEQFF
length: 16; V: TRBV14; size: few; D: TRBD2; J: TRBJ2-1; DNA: TGTGCCAGCAGCTGGACTAGCGGGAGTATCTACAATGAGCAGTTCTTC; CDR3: CASSWTSGSIYNEQFF
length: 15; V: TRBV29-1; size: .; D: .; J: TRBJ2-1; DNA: TGCAGCGTTGAATTGACCTCCACTTCCCTCAATGAGCAGTTCTTC; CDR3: CSVELTSTSLNEQFF
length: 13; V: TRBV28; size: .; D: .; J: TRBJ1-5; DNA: TGTGCCAGCACCCGTGGGGAGTCGGGACCCCAGCATTTT; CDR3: CASTRGESGPQHF
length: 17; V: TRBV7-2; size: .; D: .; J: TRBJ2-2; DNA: TGTGCCAGCAGCTTAGTCGGTAGGGTAGGAGTTACCGGGGAGCTGTTTTTT; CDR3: CASSLVGRVGVTGELFF
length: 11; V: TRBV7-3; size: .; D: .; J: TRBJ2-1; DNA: TGTGCCAGCAGCGCGGGTGAGGGGCAGTTCTTC; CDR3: CASSAGEGQFF
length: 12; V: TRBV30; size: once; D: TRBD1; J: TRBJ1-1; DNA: TGTGCCTGGTTTCGACAGGGAATGAAAGCTTTCTTT; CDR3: CAWFRQGMKAFF
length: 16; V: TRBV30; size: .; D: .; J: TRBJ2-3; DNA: TGTGCCTGGAGTCCCCGGTACGGGAGCTTCACAGATACGCAGTATTTT; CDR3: CAWSPRYGSFTDTQYF
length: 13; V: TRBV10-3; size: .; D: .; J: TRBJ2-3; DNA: TGTGCCATCAGTGAGCCCCGTAGAGATACGCAGTATTTT; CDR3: CAISEPRRDTQYF
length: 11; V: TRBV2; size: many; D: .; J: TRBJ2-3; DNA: TGTGCCAGCCGTACGACAGATACGCAGTATTTT; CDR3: CASRTTDTQYF
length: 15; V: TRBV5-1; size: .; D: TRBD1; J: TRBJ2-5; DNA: TGCGCCAGCAGCTTGGAACAGGGGCCCCAAGAGACCCAGTACTTC; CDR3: CASSLEQGPQETQYF
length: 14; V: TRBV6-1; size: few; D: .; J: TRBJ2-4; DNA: TGTGCCAGCAGATCAGCGGGAGCCAAAAACATTCAGTACTTC; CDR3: CASRSAGAKNIQYF
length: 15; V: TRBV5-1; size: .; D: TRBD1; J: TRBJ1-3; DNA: TGCGCCAGCAGCTTTGACAGGGGGGTTGGAAACACCATATATTTT; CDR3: CASSFDRGVGNTIYF
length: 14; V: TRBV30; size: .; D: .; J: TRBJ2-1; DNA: TGTGCCTGGAGTGAGGGCGGGCCCTACAATGAGCAGTTCTTC; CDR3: CAWSEGGPYNEQFF
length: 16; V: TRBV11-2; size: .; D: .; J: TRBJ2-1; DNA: TGTGCCAGCAGCCCTCGAACCGACACAGGGAAAAATGAGCAGTTCTTC; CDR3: CASSPRTDTGKNEQFF
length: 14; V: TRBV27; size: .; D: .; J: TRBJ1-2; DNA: TGTGCCAGCACCATCCGGGGGGCAGGCTATGGCTACACCTTC; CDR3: CASTIRGAGYGYTF
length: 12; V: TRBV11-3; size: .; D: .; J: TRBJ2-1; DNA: TGTGCCAGCAGCCTGAAGTACAATGAGCAGTTCTTC; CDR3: CASSLKYNEQFF
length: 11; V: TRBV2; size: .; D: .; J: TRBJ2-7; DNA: TGTGCCAGCAGTCCAGACGGCGAGCAGTACTTC; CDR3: CASSPDGEQYF
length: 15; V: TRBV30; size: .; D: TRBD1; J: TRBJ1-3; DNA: TGTGCCTGGAATATCGACAGGGGATTTGGAAACACCATATATTTT; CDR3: CAWNIDRGFGNTIYF
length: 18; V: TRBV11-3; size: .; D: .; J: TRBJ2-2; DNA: TGTGCCAGCAGCTTAGAATACTGGCATCTCGAGGGCACCGGGGAGCTGTTTTTT; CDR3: CASSLEYWHLEGTGELFF
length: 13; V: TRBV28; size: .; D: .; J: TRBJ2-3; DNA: TGTGCCAGCAGTTTAGGGGCTACAGATACGCAGTATTTT; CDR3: CASSLGATDTQYF
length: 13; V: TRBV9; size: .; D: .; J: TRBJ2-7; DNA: TGTGCCAGCAGCCCAGGGTGGAGCGGCGAGCAGTACTTC; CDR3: CASSPGWSGEQYF
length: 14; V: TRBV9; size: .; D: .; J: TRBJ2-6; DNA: TGTGCCAGCAGCGTAGGGGTTGGGGCCAACGTCCTGACTTTC; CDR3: CASSVGVGANVLTF
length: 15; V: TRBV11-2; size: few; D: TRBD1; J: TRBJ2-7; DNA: TGTGCCAGCAGCTTAGCGGACAGGGGGCTGGGCGAGCAGTACTTC; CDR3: CASSLADRGLGEQYF
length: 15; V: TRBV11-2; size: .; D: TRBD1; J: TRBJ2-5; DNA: TGTGCCAGCAGCCCTGGGACAGGGGGGCAAGAGACCCAGTACTTC; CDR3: CASSPGTGGQETQYF
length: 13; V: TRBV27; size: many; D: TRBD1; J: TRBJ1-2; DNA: TGTGCCAGCGCTACAGGGGGCCTCTATGGCTACACCTTC; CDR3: CASATGGLYGYTF
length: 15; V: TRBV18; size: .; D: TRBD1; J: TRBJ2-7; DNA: TGTGCCAGCTCACCCCTGGGACAGGATTCCTACGAGCAGTACTTC; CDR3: CASSPLGQDSYEQYF
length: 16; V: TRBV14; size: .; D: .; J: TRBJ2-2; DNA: TGTGCCAGCAGCCAAATCTCGGGCACCTACACCGGGGAGCTGTTTTTT; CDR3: CASSQISGTYTGELFF